This TCR beta chain was recovered during a study of blood T cell repertoires in COVID-19. Study summary: Specimens from acute and convalescent COVID-19 originated in the United States, Italy and Spain. Sample material is recorded as cDNA or gDNA derived from T cells, B-cell-depleted T cells, or PBMCs.

Under the authors' procedure: Estimates of nucleated cell counts were drawn from the amplification of reference gene primers. Measured with immunoSEQ multiplex PCR; TCRdb has only the in-frame clones, and not every one. The V and J calls and clone size come from that table; D and trimming were worked out from the DNA. The sample comprises fewer than 50,000 clones, 70% to 90% of which are singletons, and about 35% rests with the top ten. The germline V gene encodes CDR1 SGHRS and CDR2 YFSETQ. The CDR3 runs 15 residues. Trimming pared 0 bases from V and 5 bases from J, leaving 14 bases between. The rearrangement links TRBV5-1 to TRBJ1-1, with D maybe TRBD1 (6 bases). The sequence derives from a man in his sixties or seventies with active COVID-19. What was sequenced was peripheral blood. The CDR3 loop is CASSLVTARGTEAFF. In DNA, the CDR3 is TGCGCCAGCAGCTTGGTGACAGCCAGGGGAACTGAAGCTTTCTTT.